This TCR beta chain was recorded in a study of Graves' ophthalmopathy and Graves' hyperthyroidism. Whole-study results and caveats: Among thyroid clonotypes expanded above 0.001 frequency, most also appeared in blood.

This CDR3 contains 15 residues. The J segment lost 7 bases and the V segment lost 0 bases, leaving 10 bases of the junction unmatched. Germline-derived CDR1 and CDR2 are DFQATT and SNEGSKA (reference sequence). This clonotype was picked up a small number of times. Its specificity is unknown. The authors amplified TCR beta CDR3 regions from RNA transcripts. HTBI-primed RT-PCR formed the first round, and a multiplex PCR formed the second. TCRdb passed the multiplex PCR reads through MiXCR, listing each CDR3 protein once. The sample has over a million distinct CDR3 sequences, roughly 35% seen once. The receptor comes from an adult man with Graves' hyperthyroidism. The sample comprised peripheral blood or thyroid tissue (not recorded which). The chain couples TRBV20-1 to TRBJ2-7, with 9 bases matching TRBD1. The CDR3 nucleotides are TGCAGTGCTAGAGATTTGGACAGGGGATCGGGAGAGCAGTACTTC. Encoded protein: CSARDLDRGSGEQYF.